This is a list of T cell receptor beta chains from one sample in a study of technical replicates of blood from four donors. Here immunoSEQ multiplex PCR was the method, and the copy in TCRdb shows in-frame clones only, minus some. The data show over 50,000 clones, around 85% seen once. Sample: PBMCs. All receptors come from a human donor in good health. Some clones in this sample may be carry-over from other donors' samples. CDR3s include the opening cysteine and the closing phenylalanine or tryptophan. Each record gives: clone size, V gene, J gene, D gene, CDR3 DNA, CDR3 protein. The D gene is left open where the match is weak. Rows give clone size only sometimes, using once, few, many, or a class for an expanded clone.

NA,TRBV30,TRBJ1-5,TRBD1,TGTGCCTGGAGCCAGGGACAGGGTAGGATTCAGCCCCAGCATTTT,CAWSQGQGRIQPQHF
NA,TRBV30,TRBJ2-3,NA,TGTGCCTGGAGTGTAGAGAGTTTTGTCAAAACTAGCACAGATACGCAGTATTTT,CAWSVESFVKTSTDTQYF
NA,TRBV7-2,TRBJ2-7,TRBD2,TGTGCCAGCAGCTTTGAGGCGGGGGGATTCTACGAGCAGTACTTC,CASSFEAGGFYEQYF
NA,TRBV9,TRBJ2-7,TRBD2,TGTGCCAGCAGCAGGACTAGCGGGAACTACGAGCAGTACTTC,CASSRTSGNYEQYF
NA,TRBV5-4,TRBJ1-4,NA,TGTGCCAGCAGCTTGTATCTCGGGGAAAAACTGTTTTTT,CASSLYLGEKLFF
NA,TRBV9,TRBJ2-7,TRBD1,TGTGCCAGCAGCTCTGACAGGGTCATCTACGAGCAGTACTTC,CASSSDRVIYEQYF
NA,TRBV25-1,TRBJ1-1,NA,TGTGCCAGCAGTGGGACAAACTTGAACACTGAAGCTTTCTTT,CASSGTNLNTEAFF
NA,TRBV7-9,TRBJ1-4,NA,TGTGCCAGCAGCTTAGGCCGGACTGCAACTAATGAAAAACTGTTTTTT,CASSLGRTATNEKLFF
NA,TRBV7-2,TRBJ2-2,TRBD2,TGTGCCAGCAGCCCAAACACGGGAGCGGGGGGGAGCACCGGGGAGCTGTTTTTT,CASSPNTGAGGSTGELFF
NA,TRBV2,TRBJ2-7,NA,TGTGCCAGCAGTCGGGACACCGAGCAGTACTTC,CASSRDTEQYF
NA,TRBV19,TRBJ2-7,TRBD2,TGTGCCAGCTCGATAGTGGGGGGGGCCTACGAGCAGTACTTC,CASSIVGGAYEQYF
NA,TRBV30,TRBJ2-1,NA,TGTGCCTGGAGTCCCAGGGTGATCAGCAATGAGCAGTTCTTC,CAWSPRVISNEQFF
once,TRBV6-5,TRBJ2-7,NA,TGTGCCAGCAGTTACTACGAGAGCGACGAGCAGTACTTC,CASSYYESDEQYF
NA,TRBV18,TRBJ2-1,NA,TGTGCCAGCTCCCAGGGCTCCTACAATGAGCAGTTCTTC,CASSQGSYNEQFF
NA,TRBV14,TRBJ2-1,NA,TGTGCCAGCAGCCAAGTGGGCAGATACAATGAGCAGTTCTTC,CASSQVGRYNEQFF
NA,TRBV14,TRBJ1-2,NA,TGTGCCAGCAGCCAAGGGGGGGGACGGACTTATGGCTACACCTTC,CASSQGGGRTYGYTF
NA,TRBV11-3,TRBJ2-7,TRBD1,TGTGCCAGTTCCCGGGACAGCTCCTACGAGCAGTACTTC,CASSRDSSYEQYF
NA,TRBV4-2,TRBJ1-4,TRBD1,TGTGCCAGCAGCATAACAGGGGGTGAAAAACTGTTTTTT,CASSITGGEKLFF
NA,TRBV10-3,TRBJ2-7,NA,TGTGCCATCATGGGCGGGCCCCACGAGCAGTACTTC,CAIMGGPHEQYF
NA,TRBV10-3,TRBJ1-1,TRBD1,TGTGCCATCAAGGGACAGTTCCCCTTGAACACTGAAGCTTTCTTT,CAIKGQFPLNTEAFF
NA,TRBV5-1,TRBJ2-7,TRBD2,TGCGCCAGCAGACTAGCGGGAGAAGTCGGCGAGCAGTACTTC,CASRLAGEVGEQYF
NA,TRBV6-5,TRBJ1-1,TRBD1,TGTGCCAGCAGTTCCCGAACGACAGGGGGAAGCGCTGAAGCTTTCTTT,CASSSRTTGGSAEAFF
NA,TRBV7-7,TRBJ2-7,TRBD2,TGTGCCAGCAGCCTAGCGCCGGGGGAGGGTTTTGAGCAGTACTTC,CASSLAPGEGFEQYF
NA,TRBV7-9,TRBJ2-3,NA,TGTGCCAGCAGCTCGCTGGACTATACGACGGCAGATACGCAGTATTTT,CASSSLDYTTADTQYF
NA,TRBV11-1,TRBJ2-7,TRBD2,TGTGCCAGCAGCGCACGACTAGCGGGAAGCGACGAGCAGTACTTC,CASSARLAGSDEQYF
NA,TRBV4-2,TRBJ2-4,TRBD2,TGTGCCAGCAGCCAAGATCCTAGCGGGGGGGGGAACATTCAGTACTTC,CASSQDPSGGGNIQYF